A single sample gave rise to the 27 T cell receptor beta chains below, sequenced in a study of control samples from healthy donors and cancer patients. The method was immunoSEQ multiplex PCR; TCRdb's version includes in-frame clones alone and lacks a portion of them. The data hold tens of thousands of clones, with about 93% observed a single time. What was sequenced was blood. The receptors shown here come from a woman aged 50 to 60 in good health.

The V and J genes are TRBV12-2 and TRBJ1-1. TRBV12-2 is a pseudogene. The CDR3 has 12 residues. CDR3 in DNA: TGTGCAAGTCGCCCACTCAACACTGAAGCTTTCTTT. Translation gives CASRPLNTEAFF.

The V and J genes are TRBV28 and TRBJ1-1; D is ambiguous. CDR1 is MDHEN and CDR2 is SYDVKM in the germline V gene. Trimming cost V 6 bases and J 5 bases, with 10 bases left between them. The CDR3 is 12 amino acids. This CDR3 reads CASSQRATEAFF. The DNA of the CDR3 is TGTGCCAGCAGCCAAAGGGCTACTGAAGCTTTCTTT.

V gene TRBV2 combines with J gene TRBJ1-2, with unresolved D. The germline gives CDR1 SNHLY, CDR2 FYNNEI. Trimming stripped 6 bases from V and 8 bases from J, with 10 bases between. The CDR3 totals 11 residues. Here the CDR3 DNA reads TGTGCCAGCAGAAGGGTAAAGGGCTACACCTTC. Its protein is CASRRVKGYTF.

This chain joins TRBV7-2 and TRBJ1-6; unclear D gene. The V end lost 5 bases, the J end lost 7 bases, and 15 bases lay between the germline ends. The length of the CDR3 is 15 residues. Germline V gene data show CDR1 as SGHTA and CDR2 as FQGNSA. CDR3: CASSRQTLGNSPLHF. CDR3 DNA: TGTGCCAGCAGCCGTCAGACGTTGGGGAATTCACCCCTCCACTTT.

The table lists this clone with a few counts. V usage is TRBV4-1 and J usage is TRBJ1-6; tentative D call: TRBD1 (6 bases). Trimming stripped 4 bases from V and 7 bases from J, with 26 bases between. The CDR3 contains 19 residues. Per the germline V gene, CDR1 is MGHRA and CDR2 is YSYEKL. CDR3 loop: CASSLIIRTVANINSPLHF. The CDR3 nucleotides read TGCGCCAGCAGCCTAATAATAAGGACAGTGGCTAATATCAATTCACCCCTCCACTTT.

V and J are TRBV11-2 and TRBJ2-7; no firm D call. This CDR3 region has 14 residues. The germline gives CDR1 SGHAT, CDR2 FQNNGV. The V end lost 1 base, the J end lost 2 bases, and 9 bases lay between the germline ends. The CDR3 spells CASSLGVGTYEQYF. In DNA, the CDR3 is TGTGCCAGCAGCTTAGGGGTGGGAACCTACGAGCAGTACTTC.

The sample holds one count of this clone. The chain's CDR3 is CSVEDRRGGYGYTF. The CDR3 coding sequence is TGCAGCGTTGAAGATCGCCGGGGTGGCTATGGCTACACCTTC. The chain combines TRBV29-1 with TRBJ1-2; D is unclear. Germline CDR1 SQVTM, CDR2 ANQGSEA. Trimming shortened V by 0 bases and J by 4 bases, and 12 bases separated the two germline ends. This CDR3 has 14 amino acids.

CDR3 residues: CASSRETGSPHQPQHF. For the CDR3, the DNA is TGTGCCAGCAGTAGGGAGACAGGGTCCCCTCATCAGCCCCAGCATTTT. V gene TRBV6-2 or TRBV6-3 combines with J gene TRBJ1-5, with 7 positions matching TRBD1. Looked up from germline, CDR1 is MNHEY and CDR2 is SVGEGT. This CDR3 region has 16 residues. J was trimmed by 5 bases and V by 5 bases; bases with no gene match: 12.

The chain has TRBV5-4 and TRBJ1-4; D unresolved. Trimming pared 1 base from V and 5 bases from J, leaving 12 bases between. The germline CDR1 and CDR2 sequences are SGHNT and YYREEE (reference sequence). The CDR3 is made up of 15 amino acids. CDR3 sequence: CASSLQVGENEKLFF. CDR3 sequence (DNA): TGTGCCAGCAGCTTGCAAGTGGGAGAAAATGAAAAACTGTTTTTT.

The rearrangement links TRBV11-2 to TRBJ1-1, with D possibly being TRBD1 (6 bases). V lost 2 bases to trimming and J lost 6 bases, with 13 bases between them. Per germline, CDR1 SGHAT and CDR2 FQNNGV. The length of the CDR3 is 14 residues. The CDR3 DNA is TGTGCCAGCAGCTTAACGGGGGGCCAACCTGAAGCTTTCTTT. It specifies CASSLTGGQPEAFF.

The chain links TRBV3-1 (or the pseudogene TRBV3-2) to TRBJ2-1; TRBD2 is a possible D gene (6 bases). This CDR3 contains 17 residues. Germline CDR1 and CDR2: LGHDT and YNNKEL (reference sequence). The V end was cut by 0 bases, the J end by 4 bases, with 16 bases between. CDR3 sequence (DNA): TGTGCCAGCAGCCAAGATCCGAAGAGGGACTCATACAATGAGCAGTTCTTC. It yields the protein CASSQDPKRDSYNEQFF.

Only one count was recorded for this clone. This chain joins TRBV28 and TRBJ2-7, with a weak D call TRBD2 (5 bases). The CDR3 sequence is 13 residues long. The germline V and J ends were trimmed by 5 bases and 5 bases, with 13 bases remaining between them. Germline V lookup: CDR1 MDHEN, CDR2 SYDVKM. In nucleotides, the CDR3 is TGTGCCAGCAGTCCAAGCGGCTTGGACGAGCAGTACTTC. Encoded protein: CASSPSGLDEQYF.

The V gene is TRBV28, the J gene TRBJ1-6; D remains unclear. The V end was cut by 7 bases, the J end by 7 bases, with 11 bases between. Germline CDR1 and CDR2: MDHEN and SYDVKM. This CDR3 is 13 amino acids long. CDR3 sequence reads: CASTPVGNSPLHF. The CDR3 region has the DNA TGTGCCAGCACCCCAGTCGGGAATTCACCCCTCCACTTT.

The chain carries TRBV24-1 and TRBJ1-5; D call uncertain. Germline CDR1 reads KGHDR; CDR2 reads SFDVKD. The CDR3 runs 14 residues. The V end was cut by 1 base, the J end by 1 base, with 4 bases between. CDR3 residues: CATSDFISNQPQHF. CDR3 in DNA: TGTGCCACCAGTGATTTTATAAGCAATCAGCCCCAGCATTTT.

This chain uses TRBV7-9 with TRBJ2-5, with 9 positions matching TRBD2. CDR1 is SEHNR, CDR2 FQNEAQ, per germline (reference sequence). The CDR3 has 17 amino acids. J was trimmed by 2 bases and V by 5 bases; bases with no gene match: 12. CDR3 in amino acids: CASSGGRGQNLQETQYF. The CDR3 nucleotides are TGTGCCAGCAGCGGCGGGAGGGGGCAGAACCTTCAAGAGACCCAGTACTTC.

The chain joins TRBV7-6 to TRBJ2-7; TRBD1 agrees at 8 bases. CDR1 and CDR2 (germline): SGHVS, FNYEAQ. The trim removed 1 base at V and 1 base at J, leaving 9 bases unmatched. The CDR3 covers 17 residues. CDR3 sequence: CASSLGVGQGASYEQYF. The CDR3 bases are TGTGCCAGCAGCTTAGGAGTAGGGCAGGGGGCGTCCTACGAGCAGTACTTC. Supplemented by reference TRBV7-6 and TRBJ2-7, the full variable domain reads GAGVSQSPRYKVTKRGQDVALRCDPISGHVSLYWYRQALGQGPEFLTYFNYEAQQDKSGLPNDRFSAERPEGSISTLTIQRTEQRDSAMYRCASSLGVGQGASYEQYFGPGTRLTVT.

The chain combines TRBV9 with TRBJ1-6; TRBD1 aligns across 7 bases. V shed 7 bases and J 5 bases; nucleotides not matched to a gene: 3. The CDR3 loop spans 13 amino acids. Per the germline V gene, CDR1 is SGDLS and CDR2 is YYNGEE. The CDR3 region is CASQGGHNSPLHF. The CDR3 DNA reads TGTGCCAGCCAAGGGGGCCATAATTCACCCCTCCACTTT.

V gene TRBV6-5 combines with J gene TRBJ1-5; 8 nucleotides agree with TRBD1. V shed 6 bases, J shed 7 bases, and the junction held 11 bases outside the gene matches. The CDR3 consists of 15 residues. Germline V lookup: CDR1 MNHEY, CDR2 SVGAGI. CDR3 nucleotides: TGTGCCAGCAGACAGAGACAGGGGTTACGACAGCCCCAGCATTTT. Amino acid sequence: CASRQRQGLRQPQHF.

This sequence joins TRBV7-2 and TRBJ2-5, with 12 nucleotides matching TRBD2. J was trimmed by 5 bases and V by 3 bases; bases with no gene match: 7. The CDR3 contains 16 residues. CDR1 and CDR2 from the germline V gene are SGHTA and FQGNSA. CDR3 protein: CASSFPTSGGGETQYF. For the CDR3, the DNA is TGTGCCAGCAGCTTCCCGACTAGCGGGGGAGGGGAGACCCAGTACTTC.

The chain uses TRBV6-5 and TRBJ1-6; possibly TRBD1 for D (5 bases). Trimming left V 4 bases short and J 7 bases short, with 11 bases between. This CDR3 comprises 14 residues. The germline V gene has CDR1 MNHEY and CDR2 SVGAGI. CDR3 DNA sequence: TGTGCCAGCAGTTCGGCAGGGCTAAATTCACCCCTCCACTTT. It specifies CASSSAGLNSPLHF.

V usage is TRBV29-1 and J usage is TRBJ1-2; the match to TRBD1 covers 9 bases. The CDR3 is made up of 15 amino acids. With 5 bases clipped from V and 1 base from J, the junction kept 8 bases outside the gene matches. Germline assignment: CDR1 SQVTM and CDR2 ANQGSEA. CDR3 region: CSVPGQGLVNYGYTF. CDR3 nucleotide sequence: TGCAGCGTTCCGGGACAGGGTTTGGTTAACTATGGCTACACCTTC. Full variable domain (rest looked up from reference TRBV29-1 and TRBJ1-2): SAVISQKPSRDICQRGTSLTIQCQVDSQVTMMFWYRQQPGQSLTLIATANQGSEATYESGFVIDKFPISRPNLTFSTLTVSNMSPEDSSIYLCSVPGQGLVNYGYTFGSGTRLTVV.

V is TRBV5-4 and J is TRBJ2-3; 14 positions agree with TRBD2. CDR3 size: 17 residues. V gave up 6 bases and J gave up 10 bases; unmatched junction bases: 16. CDR1 is SGHNT, CDR2 YYREEE, per germline (reference sequence). The CDR3 here is CASTRGATSGGADPQYF. Here the CDR3 DNA reads TGTGCCAGCACCCGGGGGGCGACTAGCGGGGGGGCCGACCCGCAGTATTTT.

The gene calls are TRBV12-3 or TRBV12-4 and TRBJ2-3; the D gene is possibly TRBD2 (6 bases). The V end was cut by 7 bases, the J end by 3 bases, with 11 bases between. This CDR3 has 13 residues. The CDR3 is CASTLRGTDTQYF. CDR3 DNA: TGTGCCAGCACTCTACGGGGGACAGATACGCAGTATTTT.

The chain is built from TRBV3-1 (or the pseudogene TRBV3-2) and TRBJ1-1; no clear D gene. This CDR3 has 16 residues. The germline V gene has CDR1 LGHDT and CDR2 YNNKEL (reference sequence). V shed 1 base and J shed 3 bases, with 15 bases lying between them. This CDR3 is CASSQAALGEHTEAFF. As DNA, the CDR3 is TGTGCCAGCAGCCAAGCCGCCCTCGGGGAGCACACTGAAGCTTTCTTT.

The V and J genes are TRBV29-1 and TRBJ1-4; D is unresolved. From germline, CDR1 is SQVTM and CDR2 ANQGSEA. The CDR3 extends over 12 amino acids. The V gene lost 7 bases and the J gene lost 6 bases, with 12 bases spanning the gap. DNA of the CDR3: TGCAGCGCGAGTTGGACGGATGAAAAACTGTTTTTT. It encodes CSASWTDEKLFF.

The J gene is TRBJ1-6, the V gene TRBV2, with D possibly TRBD1 on 5 matching bases. CDR3 size: 14 residues. Germline V gene data show CDR1 as SNHLY and CDR2 as FYNNEI. Trimming shortened V by 8 bases and J by 7 bases, and 15 bases separated the two germline ends. The CDR3 reads CASSGRQGNSPLHF. The DNA of the CDR3 is TGTGCCAGCTCCGGTCGGCAGGGAAATTCACCCCTCCACTTT.

This chain joins TRBV4-1 and TRBJ1-1, with D maybe TRBD1 (6 bases). This CDR3 region has 17 residues. Looked up from germline, CDR1 is MGHRA and CDR2 is YSYEKL. Trimming shortened V by 1 base and J by 0 bases, and 15 bases separated the two germline ends. For the CDR3, the DNA is TGCGCCAGCAGCCAAGTTGGTGGGCGGGGGCTGAACACTGAAGCTTTCTTT. This codes for CASSQVGGRGLNTEAFF.